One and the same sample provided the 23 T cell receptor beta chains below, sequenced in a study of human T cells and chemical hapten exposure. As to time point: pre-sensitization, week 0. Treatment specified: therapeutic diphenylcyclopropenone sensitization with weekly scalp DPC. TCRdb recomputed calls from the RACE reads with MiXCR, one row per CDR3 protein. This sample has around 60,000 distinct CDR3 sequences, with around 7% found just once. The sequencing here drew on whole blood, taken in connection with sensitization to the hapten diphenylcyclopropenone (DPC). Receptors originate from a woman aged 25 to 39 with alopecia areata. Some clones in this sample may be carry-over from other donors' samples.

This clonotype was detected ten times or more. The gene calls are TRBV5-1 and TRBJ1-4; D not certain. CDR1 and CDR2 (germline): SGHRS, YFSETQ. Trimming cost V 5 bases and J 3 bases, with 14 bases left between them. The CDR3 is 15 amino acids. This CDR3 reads CASSPTDGPNEKLFF. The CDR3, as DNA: TGCGCCAGCAGTCCCACCGACGGGCCTAATGAAAAACTGTTTTTT.

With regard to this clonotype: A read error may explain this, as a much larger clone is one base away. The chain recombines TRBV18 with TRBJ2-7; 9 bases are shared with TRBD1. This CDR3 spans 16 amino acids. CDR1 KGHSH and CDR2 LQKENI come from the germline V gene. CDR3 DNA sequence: TGTGCCAGCCCACCACCCGAGACAGGGGGTACCTACGAGCAGTACTTC. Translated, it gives CASPPPETGGTYEQYF.

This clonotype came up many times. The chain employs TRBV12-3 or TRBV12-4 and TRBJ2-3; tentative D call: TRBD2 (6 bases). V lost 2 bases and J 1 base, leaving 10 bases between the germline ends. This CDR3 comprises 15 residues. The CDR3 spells CASSLRGGGTDTQYF. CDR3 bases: TGTGCCAGCAGTTTAAGGGGCGGGGGCACAGATACGCAGTATTTT.

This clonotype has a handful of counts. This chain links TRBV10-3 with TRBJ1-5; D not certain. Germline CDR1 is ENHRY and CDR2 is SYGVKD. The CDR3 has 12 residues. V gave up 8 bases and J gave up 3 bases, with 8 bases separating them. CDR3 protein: CAIGRNNQPQHF. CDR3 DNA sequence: TGTGCCATCGGGCGGAACAATCAGCCCCAGCATTTT.

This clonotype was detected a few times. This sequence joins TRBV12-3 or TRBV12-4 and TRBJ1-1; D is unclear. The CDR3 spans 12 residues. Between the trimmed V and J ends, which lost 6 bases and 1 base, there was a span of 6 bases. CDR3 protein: CASRNRNTEAFF. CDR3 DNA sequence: TGTGCCAGCAGGAACAGGAACACTGAAGCTTTCTTT.

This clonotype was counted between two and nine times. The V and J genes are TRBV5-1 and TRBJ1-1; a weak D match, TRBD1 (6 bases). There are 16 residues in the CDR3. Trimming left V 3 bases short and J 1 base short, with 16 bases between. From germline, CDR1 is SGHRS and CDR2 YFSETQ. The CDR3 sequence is CASSWGISGQNTEAFF. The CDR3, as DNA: TGCGCCAGCAGCTGGGGCATATCGGGACAGAACACTGAAGCTTTCTTT.

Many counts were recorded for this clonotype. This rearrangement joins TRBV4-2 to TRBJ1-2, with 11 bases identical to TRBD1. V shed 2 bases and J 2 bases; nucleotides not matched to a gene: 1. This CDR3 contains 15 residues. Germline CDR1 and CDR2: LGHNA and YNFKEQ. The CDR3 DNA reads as TGTGCCAGCAGCCAAAGGGACAGGGGGAACTATGGCTACACCTTC. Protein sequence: CASSQRDRGNYGYTF.

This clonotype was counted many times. The CDR3 nucleotides are TGTGCCAGCAGTGACAGGGTCGCTGGCTCCTACGAGCAGTACTTC. Amino acid sequence: CASSDRVAGSYEQYF. This chain joins TRBV2 and TRBJ2-7; the D gene is possibly TRBD1 (5 bases). The CDR3 runs to 15 residues. In germline, CDR1 is SNHLY, CDR2 FYNNEI. Trimming stripped 3 bases from V and 0 bases from J, with 12 bases between.

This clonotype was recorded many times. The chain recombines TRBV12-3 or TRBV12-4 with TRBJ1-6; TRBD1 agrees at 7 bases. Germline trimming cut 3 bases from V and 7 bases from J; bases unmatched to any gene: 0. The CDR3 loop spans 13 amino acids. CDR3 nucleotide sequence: TGTGCCAGCAGTTTGACAGGGAATTCACCCCTCCACTTT. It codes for CASSLTGNSPLHF.

In DNA, the CDR3 is TGCGCCAGCAGCCAAGGAGTTTCGGGGGGGCCCGCAGATACGCAGTATTTT. Its protein is CASSQGVSGGPADTQYF. The chain has TRBV4-1 and TRBJ2-3; 8 positions agree with TRBD2. The CDR3 is 17 amino acids. J was trimmed by 4 bases and V by 1 base; bases with no gene match: 10. Per the germline V gene, CDR1 is MGHRA and CDR2 is YSYEKL.

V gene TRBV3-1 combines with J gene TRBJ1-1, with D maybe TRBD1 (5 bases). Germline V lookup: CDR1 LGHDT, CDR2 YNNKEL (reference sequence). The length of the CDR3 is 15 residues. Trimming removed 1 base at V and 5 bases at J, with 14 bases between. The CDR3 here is CASSQGFSGRTEAFF. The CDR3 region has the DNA TGTGCCAGCAGCCAAGGCTTCTCAGGGAGGACTGAAGCTTTCTTT.

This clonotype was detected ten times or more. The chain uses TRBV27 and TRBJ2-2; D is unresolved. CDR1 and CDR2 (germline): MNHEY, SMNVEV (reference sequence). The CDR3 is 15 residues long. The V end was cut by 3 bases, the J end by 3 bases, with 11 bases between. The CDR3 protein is CASSFGQVYTGELFF. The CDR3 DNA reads TGTGCCAGCAGTTTTGGCCAGGTTTACACCGGGGAGCTGTTTTTT.

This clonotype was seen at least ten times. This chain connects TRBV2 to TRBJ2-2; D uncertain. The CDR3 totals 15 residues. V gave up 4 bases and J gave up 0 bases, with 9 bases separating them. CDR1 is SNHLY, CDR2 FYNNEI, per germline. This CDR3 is CASSAGVPNTGELFF. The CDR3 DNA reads TGTGCCAGCAGTGCTGGGGTCCCGAACACCGGGGAGCTGTTTTTT.

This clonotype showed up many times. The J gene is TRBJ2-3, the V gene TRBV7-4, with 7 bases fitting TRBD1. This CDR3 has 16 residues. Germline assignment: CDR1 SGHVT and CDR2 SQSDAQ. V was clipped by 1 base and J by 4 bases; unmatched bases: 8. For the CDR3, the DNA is TGTGCCAGCAGCTTAGAAGGGACAGTTCTTTCAGATACGCAGTATTTT. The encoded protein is CASSLEGTVLSDTQYF.

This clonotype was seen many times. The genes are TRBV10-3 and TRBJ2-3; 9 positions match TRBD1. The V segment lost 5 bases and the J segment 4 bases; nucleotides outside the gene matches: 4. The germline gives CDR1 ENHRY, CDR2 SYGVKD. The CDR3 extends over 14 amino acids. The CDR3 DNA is TGTGCCATCAGTAACAACAGGGGGCCAGATACGCAGTATTTT. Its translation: CAISNNRGPDTQYF.

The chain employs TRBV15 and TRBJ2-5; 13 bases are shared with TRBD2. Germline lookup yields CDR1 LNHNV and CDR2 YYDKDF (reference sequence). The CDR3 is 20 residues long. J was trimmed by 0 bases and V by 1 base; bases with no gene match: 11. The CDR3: CATSRALPGLAGFNQETQYF. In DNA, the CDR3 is TGTGCCACCAGCAGAGCCCTCCCGGGACTAGCGGGATTCAACCAAGAGACCCAGTACTTC.

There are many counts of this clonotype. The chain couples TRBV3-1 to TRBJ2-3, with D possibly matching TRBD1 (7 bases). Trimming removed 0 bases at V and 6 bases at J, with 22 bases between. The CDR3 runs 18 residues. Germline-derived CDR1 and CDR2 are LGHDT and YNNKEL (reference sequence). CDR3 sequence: CASSQDVYSGGGRDTQYF. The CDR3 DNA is TGTGCCAGCAGCCAAGACGTTTATTCAGGAGGGGGCCGGGATACGCAGTATTTT.

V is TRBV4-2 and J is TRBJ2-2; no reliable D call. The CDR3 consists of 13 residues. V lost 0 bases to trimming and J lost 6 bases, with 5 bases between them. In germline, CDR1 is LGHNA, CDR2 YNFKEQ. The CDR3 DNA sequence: TGTGCCAGCAGCCAAGATGCCGCCGGGGAGCTGTTTTTT. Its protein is CASSQDAAGELFF.

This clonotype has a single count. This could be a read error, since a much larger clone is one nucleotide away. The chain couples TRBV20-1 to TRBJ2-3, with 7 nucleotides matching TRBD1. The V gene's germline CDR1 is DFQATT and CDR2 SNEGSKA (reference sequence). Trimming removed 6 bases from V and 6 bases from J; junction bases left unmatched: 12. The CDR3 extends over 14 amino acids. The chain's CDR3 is CSAPLLGGRDTQYF. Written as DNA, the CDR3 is TGCAGTGCCCCCCTATTAGGGGGCAGGGATACGCAGTATTTT.

The CDR3 region is CASSYSIGARQFYEQYF. The CDR3 DNA follows: TGTGCCAGCAGTTACTCGATAGGGGCTAGACAGTTCTACGAGCAGTACTTC. The genes are TRBV6-5 and TRBJ2-7, with D possibly TRBD1 on 5 matching bases. Trimming took 0 bases from V and 3 from J, leaving 18 bases between them. There are 17 residues in the CDR3. Germline V gene lookup returns CDR1 MNHEY and CDR2 SVGAGI.

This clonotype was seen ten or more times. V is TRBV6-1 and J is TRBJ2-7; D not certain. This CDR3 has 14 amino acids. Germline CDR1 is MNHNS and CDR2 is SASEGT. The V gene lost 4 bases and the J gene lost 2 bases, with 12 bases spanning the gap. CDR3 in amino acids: CASSGRQETYEQYF. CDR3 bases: TGTGCCAGCAGTGGAAGGCAGGAAACCTACGAGCAGTACTTC.

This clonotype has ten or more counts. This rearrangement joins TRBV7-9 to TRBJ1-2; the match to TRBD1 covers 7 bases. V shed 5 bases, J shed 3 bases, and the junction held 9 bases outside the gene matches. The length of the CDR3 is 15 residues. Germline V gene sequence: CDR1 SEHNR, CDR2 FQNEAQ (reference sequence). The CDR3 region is CASSQGTAGHYGYTF. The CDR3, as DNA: TGTGCCAGCAGCCAGGGGACAGCCGGGCACTATGGCTACACCTTC.

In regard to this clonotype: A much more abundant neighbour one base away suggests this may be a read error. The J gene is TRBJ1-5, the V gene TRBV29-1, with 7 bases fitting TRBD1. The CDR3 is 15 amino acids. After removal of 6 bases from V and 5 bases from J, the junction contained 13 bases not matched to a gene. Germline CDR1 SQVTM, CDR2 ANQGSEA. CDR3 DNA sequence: TGCAGCGTGTTCCTCATGGGGACAGTGGATCAGCCCCAGCATTTT. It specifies CSVFLMGTVDQPQHF.